This is a list of T cell receptor beta chains from one sample in a study of blood T cells in healthy people across ages. Each CDR3 protein gets one entry after TCRdb re-called the 5' RACE reads with MiXCR. The data contain about 1.8 million distinct CDR3 sequences, about 50% of them singletons. The sequenced sample was blood. The receptors come from a woman aged 40 to 55 in good health. Both conserved end residues are part of each CDR3. A D gene is named only where the DNA matches it firmly. Clone size is not always given. Where it is, it says once, few, many or a class for expanded clones.

J | D | V | size | DNA | CDR3
TRBJ2-5 | TRBD1 | TRBV11-2 | NA | TGTGCCAGCAGCCGTGTAGGACAGGGGGCGCGAGAGACCCAGTACTTC | CASSRVGQGARETQYF
TRBJ1-5 | TRBD1 | TRBV10-3 | few | TGTGCCACTTGGGGACAGGGGGCCAGCCAGCCCCAGCATTTT | CATWGQGASQPQHF
TRBJ2-3 | TRBD1 | TRBV7-2 | NA | TGTGCCAGCAGCGCCAGCCGAACAAGGGACAGTTACACAGATACGCAGTATTTT | CASSASRTRDSYTDTQYF
TRBJ1-6 | NA | TRBV28 | NA | TGTGCCAGCAGGGAAACTTCGGACCTTTCACCCCTCCACTTT | CASRETSDLSPLHF
TRBJ2-1 | TRBD2 | TRBV7-9 | few | TGTGCCAGCAGCTTACACGGGGGGGCCGCATACAATGAGCAGTTCTTC | CASSLHGGAAYNEQFF
TRBJ1-6 | NA | TRBV6-5 | NA | TGTGCCAGCAGTGGTCGGGACGGCGGGAATTCACCCCTCCACTTT | CASSGRDGGNSPLHF
TRBJ2-5 | NA | TRBV20-1 | once | TGCAGTGCTAGAGATGGGGCAGGTTTTCCTCAAGAGACCCAGTACTTC | CSARDGAGFPQETQYF
TRBJ2-1 | TRBD2 | TRBV5-1 | few | TGCGCCAGCAGCTTGGGGCCCGGAGCGGGGGGGATCAATGAGCAGTTCTTC | CASSLGPGAGGINEQFF
TRBJ1-5 | NA | TRBV29-1 | NA | TGCAGCGTTGAAGCAGGTCCCAATCAGCCCCAGCATTTT | CSVEAGPNQPQHF
TRBJ2-1 | TRBD2 | TRBV24-1 | NA | TGTGCCACCAGTGAGCGGGGACTAGCGGGGGGTCGGAATGAGCAGTTCTTC | CATSERGLAGGRNEQFF
TRBJ2-4 | NA | TRBV12-3/TRBV12-4 | NA | TGTGCCAGCAATCGGGGGGGGACAGAGCAAAACATTCAGTACTTC | CASNRGGTEQNIQYF
TRBJ2-5 | NA | TRBV5-1 | many | TGCGCCAGCAGCTTGGGTGCGGCCTACGACAGACAAGAGACCCAGTACTTC | CASSLGAAYDRQETQYF
TRBJ2-7 | NA | TRBV3-1 | NA | TGTGCCAGCAGCCAACGGGGGAACTCCTACGAGCAGTACTTC | CASSQRGNSYEQYF
TRBJ2-4 | NA | TRBV7-9 | NA | TGTGCCAGCAGAAGTGGGGACAATGAGCAGTACTTC | CASRSGDNEQYF
TRBJ2-1 | NA | TRBV28 | few | TGTGCCAGCAGTTTTACTGTCTCGGAGCAGTTCTTC | CASSFTVSEQFF
TRBJ2-1 | TRBD2 | TRBV7-9 | NA | TGTGCCAGCAGCGCCACTAGCGGGGGCTTTTACAATGAGCAGTTCTTC | CASSATSGGFYNEQFF
TRBJ2-3 | NA | TRBV9 | once | TGTGCCAGCAGCCAAGGAGCAAGACCTCAGTATTTT | CASSQGARPQYF
TRBJ2-6 | NA | TRBV5-6 | few | TGTGCCAGCAGCTTGAGAACTAACGTCGAGGCCAACGTCCTGACTTTC | CASSLRTNVEANVLTF
TRBJ2-1 | TRBD2 | TRBV7-3 | few | TGTGCCAGCGCTTCGGGGGAGCGGGGGGTCGATGAGCAGTTCTTC | CASASGERGVDEQFF
TRBJ1-6 | NA | TRBV27 | NA | TGTGCCAGCAGTTTAATTGGCTCACCCCTCCACTTT | CASSLIGSPLHF
TRBJ2-1 | TRBD1 | TRBV6-2/TRBV6-3 | NA | TGTGCCAGCAAGGGGGCTAGCTCCTACAATGAGCAGTTCTTC | CASKGASSYNEQFF
TRBJ1-5 | NA | TRBV20-1 | NA | TGCAGTGCTCTGCTTCCGGCAGCATATAGCAATCAGCCCCAGCATTTT | CSALLPAAYSNQPQHF
TRBJ2-1 | TRBD2 | TRBV28 | NA | TGTGCCAGCAGTCCCCGATCGACTAGCGGGGCGGGTAGATGGAATGAGCAGTTCTTC | CASSPRSTSGAGRWNEQFF
TRBJ2-5 | NA | TRBV6-5 | NA | TGTGCCAGCAGTTACGGGCGGCGACGATCCCAAGAGACCCAGTACTTC | CASSYGRRRSQETQYF
TRBJ2-1 | TRBD1 | TRBV12-3/TRBV12-4 | NA | TGTGCCGCGGCTACAACAGGGGGCGCTTCCTACAATGAGCAGTTCTTC | CAAATTGGASYNEQFF
TRBJ2-1 | TRBD2 | TRBV7-3 | NA | TGTGCCAGCAGCTACGGGACTACCGGCGGGGAGCAGTTCTTC | CASSYGTTGGEQFF
TRBJ2-3 | NA | TRBV10-3 | NA | TGTGCCAGCAGGGGGGAGGGGGCGCGTACGCAGTATTTT | CASRGEGARTQYF
TRBJ2-7 | NA | TRBV27 | NA | TGTGCCAGCAGCCGGACAGCCCTTAGAAACGAGCAGTACTTC | CASSRTALRNEQYF
TRBJ2-5 | TRBD1 | TRBV6-2/TRBV6-3 | NA | TGTGCCGGCAGTTATGGGGACAGCCGTAGGGGGACCCAGTACTTC | CAGSYGDSRRGTQYF
TRBJ2-3 | NA | TRBV10-3 | NA | TGTGCCATCAGAGGGAGCGGACAGCATAGCACAGATACGCAGTATTTT | CAIRGSGQHSTDTQYF
TRBJ2-1 | TRBD2 | TRBV9 | NA | TGTGCCAGCAGCGTAGATTTCGGGACTAGGTTCCATGAGCAGTTCTTC | CASSVDFGTRFHEQFF
TRBJ2-1 | TRBD2 | TRBV11-1 | NA | TGTGCCAGCAGCTTACTAGTGTGGGGTGCCGGACTAGGGGTGGAAAATGAGCAGTTCTTC | CASSLLVWGAGLGVENEQFF
TRBJ1-2 | NA | TRBV6-7 | NA | TGTGCCAGCAGTCCACGACTTGGGCCAAACTATGGCTACACCTTC | CASSPRLGPNYGYTF
TRBJ2-7 | NA | TRBV5-1 | NA | TGCGCCAGCAGCTTGGACCAGGAGAAGCAGTACTTC | CASSLDQEKQYF
TRBJ2-1 | NA | TRBV14 | NA | TGTGCCAGCAGCCCCCTAACCGGGGGTGGCTCCTACAATGAGCAGTTCTTC | CASSPLTGGGSYNEQFF
TRBJ2-5 | NA | TRBV27 | few | TGTGCCAGCAGTTTAAGGGCTCCGGGCTCTTCGCCGTGGGAGACCCAGTACTTC | CASSLRAPGSSPWETQYF
TRBJ1-5 | NA | TRBV24-1 | once | TGTGCCACCAGTGATTCTGACAGCGGGGGACAGCCCCAGCATTTT | CATSDSDSGGQPQHF
TRBJ1-4 | NA | TRBV4-3 | NA | TGCGCCAGCAGCCAGTTTGCTGTTCCAACTAATGAAAAACTGTTTTTT | CASSQFAVPTNEKLFF
TRBJ1-5 | NA | TRBV12-3/TRBV12-4 | NA | TGTGCCAGCAGTTTAGGGACCGCGGCCGCCCAGCATTTT | CASSLGTAAAQHF
TRBJ2-7 | TRBD2 | TRBV4-2 | NA | TGTGCCAGCAGCCGGAGTGCCGGGACTAGCGGGGGAGCAAACTACGAGCAGTACTTC | CASSRSAGTSGGANYEQYF
TRBJ2-5 | TRBD1 | TRBV20-1 | NA | TGCAGTGCCACTGGACAGGTTGGAGGGACCCAGTACTTC | CSATGQVGGTQYF
TRBJ1-2 | TRBD1 | TRBV7-2 | NA | TGTGCCAGCAGCATTCTTACAGGGGGCGGGGGCTACACCTTC | CASSILTGGGGYTF
TRBJ2-7 | NA | TRBV25-1 | NA | TGTGCCAGCAGTGAAGGGGAGAAGGAAGGGTGTGGGGAGCAGTACTTC | CASSEGEKEGCGEQYF
TRBJ2-5 | NA | TRBV11-1 | few | TGTGCCAGCCGCCGTGAGGTGGGAGTACGAGAGACCCAGTACTTC | CASRREVGVRETQYF
TRBJ2-7 | TRBD2 | TRBV28 | NA | TGTGCCAGCCGGGACTACAACTACGAGCAGTACTTC | CASRDYNYEQYF
TRBJ1-1 | TRBD1 | TRBV12-3/TRBV12-4 | NA | TGTGCAAGCAGTCAATACGACAGGGGCGGCACTGAAGCTTTCTTT | CASSQYDRGGTEAFF
TRBJ2-5 | TRBD1 | TRBV6-5 | few | TGTGCCAGCAACTCCTGGACAGGGGTGAGCGAGACCCAGTACTTC | CASNSWTGVSETQYF
TRBJ2-5 | TRBD1 | TRBV20-1 | NA | TGCAGTGCGGGCCGGGACAGCAGTTACCAAGCGACCCAGTACTTC | CSAGRDSSYQATQYF
TRBJ2-7 | NA | TRBV20-1 | few | TGCAGTGCGCAACCTTACGTGGCAGGCAGCTCCTACGAGCAGTACTTC | CSAQPYVAGSSYEQYF
TRBJ1-2 | NA | TRBV9 | NA | TGTGCCAGCAGCCCCTCAGGGCGGGGCTACACCTTC | CASSPSGRGYTF
TRBJ2-7 | TRBD1 | TRBV28 | NA | TGTGCCAGCAGTTTATTTGGGACAGGGATCTTCTACGAGCAGTACTTC | CASSLFGTGIFYEQYF
TRBJ2-1 | NA | TRBV20-1 | NA | TGCAGTGCCTCGGTGGGGCATGAGCAGTTCTTC | CSASVGHEQFF
TRBJ1-2 | TRBD1 | TRBV4-3 | NA | TGCGCCAGCAGCCAAGATAGGCAGGGGGCGGGCTATGGCTACACCTTC | CASSQDRQGAGYGYTF
TRBJ2-7 | NA | TRBV20-1 | NA | TGCAGTGCTGACTTCGGGACCCATTCGCTCTACGAGCAGTACTTC | CSADFGTHSLYEQYF